These 23 T cell receptor beta chains were all obtained from the same sample, sequenced in a study of response to subunit inactivated influenza vaccine. MiXCR, applied by TCRdb to the RT-PCR reads, yields one record per CDR3 protein. This sample carries fewer than 800,000 distinct CDR3 sequences, 15% to 18% of them seen once, and the ten largest clones take 11%. The input for sequencing was PBMCs from blood, taken 12 days after vaccination. These receptors were taken from a man over 45 who received an inactivated influenza vaccine.

This clonotype occurred many times. The chain couples TRBV5-1 to TRBJ1-2; TRBD1 aligns across 7 bases. V lost 3 bases and J lost 0; bases outside the gene matches: 14. The CDR3 is 18 amino acids. Germline CDR1 SGHRS, CDR2 YFSETQ. This chain's CDR3 is CASSSFSDREKANYGYTF. The CDR3 coding sequence is TGCGCCAGCAGCTCTTTCTCTGACAGGGAGAAAGCTAACTATGGCTACACCTTC.

This chain links TRBV5-1 with TRBJ1-1, with D possibly matching TRBD1 (6 bases). V shed 1 base and J shed 1 base, with 11 bases lying between them. CDR3 length equals 15 residues. The germline V gene has CDR1 SGHRS and CDR2 YFSETQ. CDR3: CASSLNPQGNTEAFF. The DNA of the CDR3 is TGCGCCAGCAGCTTGAACCCACAGGGGAACACTGAAGCTTTCTTT.

In its sample, this clonotype was seen a few times. This chain links TRBV18 with TRBJ1-6, with 7 bases fitting TRBD1. With 8 bases clipped from V and 6 bases from J, the junction kept 7 bases outside the gene matches. Germline V CDR1 and CDR2: KGHSH, LQKENI. The CDR3 has 14 amino acids. CDR3 region: CASTETGINSPLHF. Written as DNA, the CDR3 is TGTGCCAGCACCGAGACAGGGATTAATTCACCCCTCCACTTT. Variable domain in full (rest from reference TRBV18 and TRBJ1-6): NAGVMQNPRHLVRRRGQEARLRCSPMKGHSHVYWYRQLPEEGLKFMVYLQKENIIDESGMPKERFSAEFPKEGPSILRIQQVVRGDSAAYFCASTETGINSPLHFGNGTRLTVT.

J is TRBJ1-3 and V is TRBV12-3 or TRBV12-4; D not resolved. The CDR3 spans 13 residues. V shed 5 bases and J shed 3 bases, with 8 bases lying between them. The CDR3 is CASSPMNGNTIYF. For the CDR3, the DNA is TGTGCCAGCAGTCCCATGAATGGAAACACCATATATTTT.

The CDR3 sequence: CATSRASGGRRSYEQYF. The CDR3 DNA is TGTGCCACCAGCAGAGCCTCGGGGGGGCGAAGGTCCTACGAGCAGTACTTC. This sequence joins TRBV15 and TRBJ2-7; 8 bases map to TRBD2. CDR3 length equals 17 residues. Unmatched junction bases numbered 9, after V lost 1 base and J lost 1 base. Germline V gene lookup returns CDR1 LNHNV and CDR2 YYDKDF (reference sequence).

This clonotype has only a few counts. The gene calls are TRBV20-1 and TRBJ2-7; D unclear. V gave up 2 bases and J gave up 0 bases, with 11 bases separating them. The CDR3 has 14 residues. CDR1 and CDR2 (germline): DFQATT, SNEGSKA (reference sequence). CDR3 protein: CSARSAGSSYEQYF. The CDR3 DNA follows: TGCAGTGCTAGATCGGCAGGTTCCTCCTACGAGCAGTACTTC.

Only a few counts were recorded for this clonotype. The V gene is TRBV7-2, the J gene TRBJ1-6; D is unresolved. Germline V CDR1 and CDR2: SGHTA, FQGNSA. This CDR3 spans 13 amino acids. V dropped 2 bases and J dropped 14 bases, with 13 bases sitting between them. The DNA of the CDR3 is TGTGCCAGCAGCTTACTTCTTACCAAAGCCCTCCACTTT. This gives the protein CASSLLLTKALHF.

This clonotype was recorded a few times. The chain links TRBV15 to TRBJ2-1; 8 bases map to TRBD1. In germline, CDR1 is LNHNV, CDR2 YYDKDF (reference sequence). Unmatched junction bases numbered 9, after V lost 3 bases and J lost 8 bases. This CDR3 is 15 amino acids long. CDR3 DNA: TGTGCCACCAGCAGCTCGCCGGGGACAGGTGATGAGCAGTTCTTC. Encoded protein: CATSSSPGTGDEQFF.

This clonotype has a count of ten or more. The CDR3 reads CASRSGVGSYEQYF. CDR3 nucleotides: TGTGCCAGCAGATCAGGGGTTGGGTCCTACGAGCAGTACTTC. The J gene is TRBJ2-7, the V gene TRBV28; TRBD1 might be the D (6 bases). V lost 6 bases to trimming and J lost 1 base, with 13 bases between them. The CDR3 length is 14 residues. Germline V lookup: CDR1 MDHEN, CDR2 SYDVKM.

The sample holds many counts of this clonotype. The rearrangement joins TRBV29-1 to TRBJ2-3; the match to TRBD1 covers 8 bases. Germline loops: CDR1 SQVTM, CDR2 ANQGSEA. The CDR3 is 15 amino acids. The trim removed 3 bases at V and 0 bases at J, leaving 5 bases unmatched. The CDR3 DNA reads as TGCAGCGTTGACGACAGGGGCTTTAGCACAGATACGCAGTATTTT. Translation gives CSVDDRGFSTDTQYF.

This clonotype has ten or more counts. V gene TRBV29-1 combines with J gene TRBJ2-3, with 8 bases fitting TRBD2. V lost 2 bases, J lost 3 bases, and 22 bases stayed unmatched. This CDR3 region has 20 residues. The germline gives CDR1 SQVTM, CDR2 ANQGSEA. The CDR3 DNA reads as TGCAGCGTTGAATGGGGCGGGGGGACCCGGAGACCCTTGCGGACAGATACGCAGTATTTT. This sequence encodes CSVEWGGGTRRPLRTDTQYF.

Only a few counts were recorded for this clonotype. The CDR3 DNA is TGCAGCGCCGCGTTTGGAGGGGGCCAGCCCCAGCATTTT. This codes for CSAAFGGGQPQHF. The chain couples TRBV29-1 to TRBJ1-5; the match to TRBD1 covers 7 bases. Looked up from germline, CDR1 is SQVTM and CDR2 is ANQGSEA. The CDR3 runs 13 residues. Trimming took 7 bases from V and 7 from J; bases not matched to a gene: 10.

The chain couples TRBV4-2 to TRBJ1-4; D is uncertain. The CDR3 is 14 residues long. In germline, CDR1 is LGHNA, CDR2 YNFKEQ. Trimming took off 3 bases at V and 5 bases at J, with 10 bases between the two ends. In DNA form, the CDR3 reads TGTGCCAGCAGCCAGGGGTGGGGAAATGAAAAACTGTTTTTT. This codes for CASSQGWGNEKLFF.

V is TRBV9 and J is TRBJ1-1; D is unresolved. The germline V gene has CDR1 SGDLS and CDR2 YYNGEE. V shed 0 bases and J shed 4 bases, with 13 bases lying between them. The CDR3 runs 15 residues. The CDR3 is CASSVGSQSSTEAFF. As DNA, the CDR3 is TGTGCCAGCAGCGTAGGAAGTCAGTCGAGCACTGAAGCTTTCTTT. The whole variable domain, filled in from reference TRBV9 and TRBJ1-1, reads DSGVTQTPKHLITATGQRVTLRCSPRSGDLSVYWYQQSLDQGLQFLIQYYNGEERAKGNILERFSAQQFPDLHSELNLSSLELGDSALYFCASSVGSQSSTEAFFGQGTRLTVV.

This clonotype was found a few times. This sequence joins TRBV2 and TRBJ1-2, with 7 bases that match TRBD1. The CDR3 is 14 amino acids. CDR1 and CDR2 (germline): SNHLY, FYNNEI. Trimming took 4 bases from V and 4 from J; bases not matched to a gene: 6. The CDR3 region is CASSVLDRAYGYTF. The CDR3 DNA is TGTGCCAGCAGTGTCCTCGACAGGGCCTATGGCTACACCTTC.

There are a few counts of this clonotype. Here the CDR3 reads CSARENGYTF. In DNA form, the CDR3 reads TGCAGTGCTAGGGAAAATGGCTACACCTTC. This sequence joins TRBV20-1 and TRBJ1-2; no reliable D call. The germline V gene has CDR1 DFQATT and CDR2 SNEGSKA (reference sequence). The length of the CDR3 is 10 residues. V lost 3 bases and J 6 bases, leaving 5 bases between the germline ends.

This clonotype was detected only a few times. The chain recombines TRBV20-1 with TRBJ2-7, with 9 bases matching TRBD1. From germline, CDR1 is DFQATT and CDR2 SNEGSKA (reference sequence). The CDR3 runs to 14 residues. After removal of 4 bases from V and 0 bases from J, the junction contained 4 bases not matched to a gene. The CDR3 spells CSATGQGGSYEQYF. CDR3 nucleotides: TGCAGTGCTACGGGACAGGGAGGCTCCTACGAGCAGTACTTC.

At least ten counts were recorded for this clonotype. The V and J genes are TRBV15 and TRBJ2-7; TRBD1 is a possible D gene (5 bases). Trimming cost V 1 base and J 1 base, with 11 bases left between them. Germline CDR1 is LNHNV and CDR2 is YYDKDF (reference sequence). This CDR3 is 15 amino acids long. The CDR3 nucleotides are TGTGCCACCAGCAGAGTCGACAGTGCATCCTACGAGCAGTACTTC. Encoded protein: CATSRVDSASYEQYF.

This clonotype was seen many times. This chain uses TRBV5-1 with TRBJ2-1; weak D call: TRBD1 (7 bases). Germline V gene lookup returns CDR1 SGHRS and CDR2 YFSETQ. The CDR3 loop spans 14 amino acids. Trimming shortened V by 3 bases and J by 9 bases, and 16 bases separated the two germline ends. CDR3 sequence: CASSSFGGGLEQFF. DNA for the CDR3: TGCGCCAGCAGCTCATTCGGAGGGGGCCTTGAGCAGTTCTTC. Variable domain in full (rest from reference TRBV5-1 and TRBJ2-1): KAGVTQTPRYLIKTRGQQVTLSCSPISGHRSVSWYQQTPGQGLQFLFEYFSETQRNKGNFPGRFSGRQFSNSRSEMNVSTLELGDSALYLCASSSFGGGLEQFFGPGTRLTVL.

In this sample, this clonotype turned up many times. This chain links TRBV12-3 or TRBV12-4 with TRBJ2-5; D gene ambiguous. CDR3 length equals 14 residues. Trimming pared 1 base from V and 4 bases from J, leaving 10 bases between. CDR3 amino acids: CASSLVDIGETQYF. CDR3 nucleotide sequence: TGTGCCAGCAGTTTAGTCGACATCGGAGAGACCCAGTACTTC.

The chain employs TRBV18 and TRBJ2-2; D call uncertain. The V gene lost 3 bases and the J gene lost 1 base, with 9 bases spanning the gap. The CDR3 sequence is 15 residues long. The germline gives CDR1 KGHSH, CDR2 LQKENI. CDR3 protein: CASSPSQKNTGELFF. The CDR3 DNA follows: TGTGCCAGCTCACCTTCACAGAAGAACACCGGGGAGCTGTTTTTT.

The rearrangement links TRBV20-1 to TRBJ2-3; tentatively, D is TRBD2 (7 bases). CDR1 and CDR2 from the germline V gene are DFQATT and SNEGSKA (reference sequence). The CDR3 is made up of 15 amino acids. Trimming cost V 0 bases and J 3 bases, with 13 bases left between them. The DNA of the CDR3 is TGCAGTGCTAGAGAAACAGGGAGGGGGACAGATACGCAGTATTTT. It codes for CSARETGRGTDTQYF.

The V gene is TRBV30, the J gene TRBJ2-1; tentatively, D is TRBD1 or TRBD2 (5 bases each). V was shortened by 3 bases and J by 2 bases, with 11 bases between the two germline ends. The CDR3 contains 14 residues. From germline, CDR1 is GTSNPN and CDR2 SVGIG (reference sequence). The CDR3 here is CAWSKRGTYNEQFF. CDR3 sequence (DNA): TGTGCCTGGAGCAAACGGGGCACCTACAATGAGCAGTTCTTC.